A single T cell receptor (beta chain) is shown here with its context. As yet, its antigen is unknown. The protocol was immunoSEQ multiplex PCR, while the TCRdb copy is restricted to in-frame clones and leaves out a portion. The table records around 46,000 clones, about 91% of them present only once. Germline CDR1 and CDR2: SGHRS and YFSETQ. The V and J ends lost 3 bases and 4 bases respectively, with 25 bases between them. The CDR3 is 18 amino acids. These data originate in a study of T cell responses to AZD1222 COVID-19 vaccine. Whole-study findings and limits: Unmutated variant regions are reportedly targeted by nearly half of spike-specific TCRs.

The clonotype comes from an adult who received the AZD1222 COVID-19 vaccine. The specimen was peripheral blood, collected 28 days after the second AZD1222 dose. The chain uses TRBV5-1 and TRBJ2-5; D perhaps matches TRBD2 (7 bases). The CDR3 region has the DNA TGCGCCAGCAGCTCAACAGGGTTTATAATCCGGGGGGCAGAGACCCAGTACTTC. This translates into CASSSTGFIIRGAETQYF.